The sequence of this TCR beta chain was determined in a study of naive and memory T cell subsets. Study outcomes and limitations: A few larger clonotypes appeared in naive repertoires, especially CD8, possibly memory cells re-expressing CD45RA. Each distinct alpha or beta sequence counts as one clonotype. In CD4 and CD8 cells, diversity dropped from naive through EMRA.

The germline V gene has CDR1 MNHNY and CDR2 SVGAGI (reference sequence). Trimming left V 5 bases short and J 5 bases short, with 15 bases between. The CDR3 is 14 amino acids. Both TRBC1 and TRBC2 were covered by a beta constant-region primer of two equimolar oligonucleotides. The ligated cDNA underwent four PCR rounds using SP2 and nested alpha and beta constant-region primers. The cDNA 3' end received a ligated single-stranded oligonucleotide carrying the SP2 primer and a 12-nucleotide UMI. TCRdb passed the UMI-ligation and nested PCR reads through MiXCR, listing each CDR3 protein once. The table has over 100,000 distinct CDR3 sequences, more than 14% seen once. This clonotype appeared a few times. No antigen is known for it. After the first PCR, alpha and beta chain libraries were processed separately.

This sequence joins TRBV6-6 and TRBJ1-1; D call uncertain. The clonotype originates from a human donor in good health. Sequenced input: naive CD8+ T cells from blood. The CDR3 here is CASSTALVVTEAFF. CDR3 nucleotides: TGTGCCAGCAGTACTGCCCTCGTGGTGACTGAAGCTTTCTTT.